This record concerns one TCR beta chain sequence. Its antigen is as yet unknown. This sample was taken from a study of T cell responses to AZD1222 COVID-19 vaccine. Assay: immunoSEQ multiplex PCR; the TCRdb copy retains only in-frame clones and omits some. The data hold over 120,000 clones, with roughly 89% observed a single time. Study results and caveats: Spike-specific TCR breadth and depth both grew after two AZD1222 doses. Vaccine-associated CD4 TCRs spanned spike, dominant at 160-218 and 743-854.

Germline assignment: CDR1 SGHTA and CDR2 FQGNSA. The CDR3 sequence is 13 residues long. Trimming left V 4 bases short and J 4 bases short, with 10 bases between. This clonotype was sampled from an adult who received the AZD1222 COVID-19 vaccine. This chain uses TRBV7-2 with TRBJ1-2; D ambiguous. The specimen comprised peripheral blood, sampled 28 days after the second AZD1222 dose. CDR3 in amino acids: CASSSDVRYGYTF. The CDR3 DNA follows: TGTGCCAGCAGCTCTGACGTACGCTATGGCTACACCTTC.